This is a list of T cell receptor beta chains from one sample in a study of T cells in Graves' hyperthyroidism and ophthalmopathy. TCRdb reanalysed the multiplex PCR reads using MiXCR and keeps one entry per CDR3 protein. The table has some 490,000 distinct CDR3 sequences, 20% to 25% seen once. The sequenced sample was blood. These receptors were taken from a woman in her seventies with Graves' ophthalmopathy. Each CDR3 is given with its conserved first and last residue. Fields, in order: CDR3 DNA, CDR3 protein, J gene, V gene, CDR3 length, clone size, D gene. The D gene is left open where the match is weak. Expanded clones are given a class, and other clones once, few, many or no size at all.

DNA: TGTGCCAGCAGCTTAGGGACTACCCCAGGGGCCGAGCAGTACTTC
CDR3: CASSLGTTPGAEQYF
J: TRBJ2-7
V: TRBV9
length: 15
size: few
D: -

DNA: TGTGCCAGCAGCTTAGTTGGTAGGGGTACTAGCACAGATACGCAGTATTTT
CDR3: CASSLVGRGTSTDTQYF
J: TRBJ2-3
V: TRBV7-9
length: 17
size: -
D: -

DNA: TGTGCCAGCAGCCCTTCCGGGGAGCCGGGCGTCCGGGAGCTGTTTTTT
CDR3: CASSPSGEPGVRELFF
J: TRBJ2-2
V: TRBV5-6
length: 16
size: few
D: -

DNA: TGTGCCAGCAGTTTGAGGTGGCGGACTGAAGCTTTCTTT
CDR3: CASSLRWRTEAFF
J: TRBJ1-1
V: TRBV12-3/TRBV12-4
length: 13
size: many
D: -

DNA: TGCGCCAGCAGCTCGGACCAGGACGGCTACGAGCAGTACTTC
CDR3: CASSSDQDGYEQYF
J: TRBJ2-7
V: TRBV5-1
length: 14
size: -
D: -

DNA: TGCGCCAGCAGCCCTTCCTTAGGGGGGAGCTCCTACAATGAGCAGTTCTTC
CDR3: CASSPSLGGSSYNEQFF
J: TRBJ2-1
V: TRBV4-3
length: 17
size: -
D: -

DNA: TGTGCCAGTAGTCCCCCCCTACGGAACACTGAAGCTTTCTTT
CDR3: CASSPPLRNTEAFF
J: TRBJ1-1
V: TRBV19
length: 14
size: -
D: -

DNA: TGTGCCAGCAGTTTGATGTTGGGACAGGGGGCGCAAGTGCTGTTCTTC
CDR3: CASSLMLGQGAQVLFF
J: TRBJ2-1
V: TRBV12-3/TRBV12-4
length: 16
size: many
D: TRBD1

DNA: TGTGCCAGCAGCTTAGTCTATAGGACGAAGTCTGAAGCTTTCTTT
CDR3: CASSLVYRTKSEAFF
J: TRBJ1-1
V: TRBV11-2
length: 15
size: many
D: -

DNA: TGTGCCAGCAGCTCGAGCGGGAACTCCTACAATGAGCAGTTCTTC
CDR3: CASSSSGNSYNEQFF
J: TRBJ2-1
V: TRBV13
length: 15
size: -
D: TRBD2

DNA: TGTGCCAGCAGCTTACAGGGGGAAGGATCACCCCTCCACTTT
CDR3: CASSLQGEGSPLHF
J: TRBJ1-6
V: TRBV7-3
length: 14
size: few
D: TRBD1

DNA: TGTGCCAGCAGTCCTTTTATTGGGAGAGATACGCAGTATTTT
CDR3: CASSPFIGRDTQYF
J: TRBJ2-3
V: TRBV19
length: 14
size: -
D: -

DNA: TGCAGTGCCCCCTTGGCGGGGCGCAATCAGCCCCAGCATTTT
CDR3: CSAPLAGRNQPQHF
J: TRBJ1-5
V: TRBV20-1
length: 14
size: -
D: -

DNA: TGCGCCAGCAGCTTGGGGGTGTGGGCGGACTACACAGATACGCAGTATTTT
CDR3: CASSLGVWADYTDTQYF
J: TRBJ2-3
V: TRBV5-1
length: 17
size: many
D: -

DNA: TGTGCCAGCAGTGCAGGACTAGCGGCCCTCCCGGGGGAACAAGAGACCCAGTACTTC
CDR3: CASSAGLAALPGEQETQYF
J: TRBJ2-5
V: TRBV2
length: 19
size: many
D: TRBD2

DNA: TGTGCCTGGATAGAATCCGCCTCCAGCTACACCTTC
CDR3: CAWIESASSYTF
J: TRBJ1-2
V: TRBV30
length: 12
size: -
D: -

DNA: TGCAGTGCCTCCGGACAGGCCCTTAACTATGGCTACACCTTC
CDR3: CSASGQALNYGYTF
J: TRBJ1-2
V: TRBV20-1
length: 14
size: few
D: TRBD1

DNA: TGTGCCAGCAGCAGCCAAATCTACGAGCAGTACTTC
CDR3: CASSSQIYEQYF
J: TRBJ2-7
V: TRBV11-2
length: 12
size: many
D: -

DNA: TGTGCCAGCAGCTTAGCCGGCCCAAGGTACAATGAGCAGTTCTTC
CDR3: CASSLAGPRYNEQFF
J: TRBJ2-1
V: TRBV7-2
length: 15
size: many
D: -

DNA: TGTGCCAGCATACTAGCCGGGCGGAGCACTGAAGCTTTCTTT
CDR3: CASILAGRSTEAFF
J: TRBJ1-1
V: TRBV12-3/TRBV12-4
length: 14
size: many
D: -

DNA: TGTGCCAGCAGTTTTCGCCAGCCCCAGCATTTT
CDR3: CASSFRQPQHF
J: TRBJ1-5
V: TRBV28
length: 11
size: -
D: -

DNA: TGTGCCTGGAGTGTACACGGTAGCCAGCCCCAGCATTTT
CDR3: CAWSVHGSQPQHF
J: TRBJ1-5
V: TRBV30
length: 13
size: few
D: -

DNA: TGTGCCAGCAGTGAATTAAGAACTTGGGGCAATGAGCAGTTCTTC
CDR3: CASSELRTWGNEQFF
J: TRBJ2-1
V: TRBV6-1
length: 15
size: few
D: -

DNA: TGTGCCAGCAGTTACTCGAAGCAAGGTCTAACGGGAGTCGATGAGCAGTTCTTC
CDR3: CASSYSKQGLTGVDEQFF
J: TRBJ2-1
V: TRBV6-2/TRBV6-3
length: 18
size: -
D: -

DNA: TGTGCCAGCAGCCGACTAGCGGGAGATAATGAGCAGTTCTTC
CDR3: CASSRLAGDNEQFF
J: TRBJ2-1
V: TRBV7-8
length: 14
size: many
D: TRBD2

DNA: TGTGCCAGCAGTCGATCCCCAGGGCGTCGCGAGCAGTACTTC
CDR3: CASSRSPGRREQYF
J: TRBJ2-7
V: TRBV12-3/TRBV12-4
length: 14
size: few
D: -

DNA: TGCAGCGTTACGGACAGGGGCCAGAGGGAGCAGTACTTC
CDR3: CSVTDRGQREQYF
J: TRBJ2-7
V: TRBV29-1
length: 13
size: few
D: TRBD1

DNA: TGTGCCAGCAGCCGTCGTAGTAGCCGGTCCTACGAGCAGTACTTC
CDR3: CASSRRSSRSYEQYF
J: TRBJ2-7
V: TRBV5-6
length: 15
size: -
D: -

DNA: TGTGCCAGCAGCTCCTACTACTCTAGCACAGATACGCAGTATTTT
CDR3: CASSSYYSSTDTQYF
J: TRBJ2-3
V: TRBV11-2
length: 15
size: many
D: -